This T cell receptor beta chain stems from a study of metastatic and nonmetastatic thyroid tumors. Through MiXCR, TCRdb re-clonotyped the PCR reads. The sample carries 20,000 or so clones, about 14% recorded once. Many counts were recorded for this clone. Other nucleotide sequences from this sample produce the same CDR3. Trimming removed 5 bases from V and 6 bases from J; junction bases left unmatched: 10. The CDR3 has 15 amino acids. Germline CDR1 WNHNN, CDR2 SYGVQD (reference sequence). Until they underwent thyroid surgery, no patient had received any treatment. Input material: tumor tissue. The sequence was collected from a female donor with papillary thyroid cancer or a benign thyroid nodule (not recorded which). Some clones in this sample may be carry-over from other donors' samples. The rearrangement joins TRBV10-1 to TRBJ2-3, with 8 positions matching TRBD2. CDR3 sequence (DNA): TGCGCCAGCAGTCCCCGGGGGCCGGGGGGGGATACGCAGTATTTT. This encodes CASSPRGPGGDTQYF.